What follows describes a single TCR beta chain. Some clones are missing from TCRdb's copy, which holds only in-frame ones; the method was immunoSEQ multiplex PCR. The table includes some 320,000 clones, 90% detected once. The data stem from a study of blood T cell repertoires in COVID-19. Study-wide context: Sources were T cells, B-cell-depleted T cells, or PBMCs; the material itself was cDNA or gDNA.

Material: PBMCs or T cells enriched from blood (not recorded which). This clonotype originated in a man aged 55 to 69 who had recovered from COVID-19.

The CDR3 DNA follows: TGTGCCAGCTTAGACAGGGAAAAGACCCAGTACTTC. Protein product: CASLDREKTQYF. The V call is TRBV2, the J call TRBJ2-5; 7 positions match TRBD1. Germline trimming cut 8 bases from V and 6 bases from J; bases unmatched to any gene: 6. The CDR3 runs 12 residues. CDR1 is SNHLY and CDR2 is FYNNEI in the germline V gene.